This TCR beta chain was sequenced for a study of blood T cell repertoires in COVID-19. Overall study context: PBMCs, B-cell-depleted T cells, or T cells provided the cDNA or gDNA that made up the material.

Trimming shortened V by 6 bases and J by 5 bases, and 14 bases separated the two germline ends. This CDR3 has 13 residues. Germline-derived CDR1 and CDR2 are SNHLY and FYNNEI. Clones were read by immunoSEQ multiplex PCR, and TCRdb kept only the in-frame ones, dropping some. This table has some 150,000 clones, just under 85% appearing once. The receptor was isolated from a woman over 75 with acute or convalescent COVID-19. Material for sequencing was peripheral blood. V is TRBV2 and J is TRBJ2-7; D possibly corresponds to TRBD1 (6 bases). As DNA, the CDR3 is TGTGCCAGCAGAAACAGGGTTTTTAACGAGCAGTACTTC. Its protein product is CASRNRVFNEQYF.